Given below is one TCR beta chain in context. What it binds is unknown. With 4 bases clipped from V and 8 bases from J, the junction kept 2 bases outside the gene matches. Germline-derived CDR1 and CDR2 are SGHAT and FQNNGV. There are 14 residues in the CDR3. In TCRdb, the RT-PCR reads were re-called with MiXCR into one record per CDR3 protein. The sample consists of around 710,000 distinct CDR3 sequences, approximately 13% of them appearing once. This entry is derived from a study of response to subunit inactivated influenza vaccine. Study-wide results and caveats: The authors proposed limited new T cell recruitment per seasonal influenza vaccination.

The clonotype comes from a man aged 50 to 59 who received an inactivated influenza vaccine. This specimen was PBMCs from blood, taken around 14 days before vaccination. The rearrangement links TRBV11-2 to TRBJ2-1; TRBD2 matches at 13 bases. CDR3 amino acids: CASSWTSGSHEQFF. The CDR3 DNA reads TGTGCCAGCAGCTGGACTAGCGGGAGCCATGAGCAGTTCTTC.